This T cell receptor (beta chain) was captured by sequencing in a study of shared clonotypes between healthy human individuals. Study-wide context: The people who gave samples were a couple of women and a few men aged 18 to 49.

Overall study results and limits: Sequencing depth was predicted to influence how clonotypes are shared among donors. Represented diversity, genetic and exposure-history alike, was limited by few donors.

The CDR3 totals 18 residues. V lost 5 bases, J lost 0 bases, and 10 bases stayed unmatched. Looked up from germline, CDR1 is PRHDT and CDR2 is FYEKMQ (reference sequence). Of note for this clone: Its specificity is not known.

TCRdb keeps only in-frame clones here, not all; method: immunoSEQ multiplex PCR. This sample carries about 520,000 clones, around four fifths of them seen once, and the ten largest clones take about 11%. V usage is TRBV13 and J usage is TRBJ2-1, with 10 bases aligning to TRBD2. The origin of this receptor is a middle-aged woman in good health. Some clones in this sample may be carry-over from other donors' samples. The specimen was PBMCs. CDR3 region: CASSRPGLAYGSYNEQFF. CDR3 DNA: TGTGCCAGCAGCCGACCGGGACTAGCGTACGGCTCCTACAATGAGCAGTTCTTC. Based on the CDR3 plus reference TRBV13 and TRBJ2-1, the full variable domain is AAGVIQSPRHLIKEKRETATLKCYPIPRHDTVYWYQQGPGQDPQFLISFYEKMQSDKGSIPDRFSAQQFSDYHSELNMSSLELGDSALYFCASSRPGLAYGSYNEQFFGPGTRLTVL.